These T cell receptor beta chains were read from a single sample in a study of blood T cell repertoires in COVID-19. Method: immunoSEQ multiplex PCR; TCRdb's copy keeps in-frame clones and lacks some. This table holds about 190,000 clones, about 88% found once. The sequencing sample was made of peripheral blood. These receptors were taken from a man aged 30 to 39 with acute or convalescent COVID-19. Each CDR3 is given with its conserved first and last residue. Each record gives: J gene, D gene, clone size, V gene, CDR3 DNA, CDR3 protein. A D gene is named only where the DNA matches it firmly. Clone sizes are given selectively: once, few, many, or a class where the clone is expanded.

j_call: TRBJ2-5; d_call: TRBD2; clone_size: NA; v_call: TRBV7-9; cdr3_nt: TGTGCCAGCAGCTTAGGGACTAGCGCCCAAGAGACCCAGTACTTC; cdr3_aa: CASSLGTSAQETQYF
j_call: TRBJ1-1; d_call: NA; clone_size: NA; v_call: TRBV7-9; cdr3_nt: TGTGCCAGCAGCTTAGGGGGCACAACTGAAGCTTTCTTT; cdr3_aa: CASSLGGTTEAFF
j_call: TRBJ2-2; d_call: TRBD2; clone_size: few; v_call: TRBV4-1; cdr3_nt: TGCGCCAGCAGCCAAGGCCCCTTAGCGGGAACGAACACCGGGGAGCTGTTTTTT; cdr3_aa: CASSQGPLAGTNTGELFF
j_call: TRBJ1-5; d_call: NA; clone_size: NA; v_call: TRBV19; cdr3_nt: TGTGCCAGTAGACCGAGCAGGGGCGCGGCGCCCCAGCATTTT; cdr3_aa: CASRPSRGAAPQHF
j_call: TRBJ2-5; d_call: NA; clone_size: NA; v_call: TRBV5-1; cdr3_nt: TGCGCCAGCAGCTTGCCTAGCTTGGAGACCCAGTACTTC; cdr3_aa: CASSLPSLETQYF
j_call: TRBJ1-5; d_call: TRBD1; clone_size: once; v_call: TRBV27; cdr3_nt: TGTGCCAGCGGGGACAGCCGATATAGCAATCAGCCCCAGCATTTT; cdr3_aa: CASGDSRYSNQPQHF
j_call: TRBJ1-5; d_call: TRBD1; clone_size: NA; v_call: TRBV7-9; cdr3_nt: TGTGCCAGCAGCTTCCAGGGGGCCCAGCCCCAGCATTTT; cdr3_aa: CASSFQGAQPQHF
j_call: TRBJ2-3; d_call: TRBD2; clone_size: NA; v_call: TRBV10-3; cdr3_nt: TGTGCCACACAAGCGGGAGCTGTCTCAGATACGCAGTATTTT; cdr3_aa: CATQAGAVSDTQYF
j_call: TRBJ2-1; d_call: TRBD2; clone_size: NA; v_call: TRBV2; cdr3_nt: TGTGCCAGCCTTACAGGGAGGACTAGCGGGAGCTCCTACAATGAGCAGTTCTTC; cdr3_aa: CASLTGRTSGSSYNEQFF
j_call: TRBJ2-3; d_call: TRBD2; clone_size: NA; v_call: TRBV28; cdr3_nt: TGTGCCAGCAGGGCGACTAGCGGGGGGGCTTCAGATACGCAGTATTTT; cdr3_aa: CASRATSGGASDTQYF
j_call: TRBJ1-1; d_call: NA; clone_size: NA; v_call: TRBV29-1; cdr3_nt: TGCACCTTCACTGGAGTTATGAACACTGAAGCTTTCTTT; cdr3_aa: CTFTGVMNTEAFF
j_call: TRBJ1-1; d_call: NA; clone_size: NA; v_call: TRBV19; cdr3_nt: TGTGCCAGTAGTAGGGGGCGAAGGTCTGAAGCTTTCTTT; cdr3_aa: CASSRGRRSEAFF
j_call: TRBJ1-1; d_call: NA; clone_size: NA; v_call: TRBV19; cdr3_nt: TGTGCCAGTAGTATACTCCCCCGGGGGGGACGGGACACTGAAGCTTTCTTT; cdr3_aa: CASSILPRGGRDTEAFF
j_call: TRBJ2-5; d_call: TRBD1; clone_size: NA; v_call: TRBV15; cdr3_nt: TGTGCCACCAGCAGGGGGGGACAGGGAGGCCAAGAGACCCAGTACTTC; cdr3_aa: CATSRGGQGGQETQYF
j_call: TRBJ1-2; d_call: NA; clone_size: NA; v_call: TRBV2; cdr3_nt: TGTGCCAGCCGGGGAGGGACCCTCTATGGCTACACCTTC; cdr3_aa: CASRGGTLYGYTF
j_call: TRBJ1-6; d_call: NA; clone_size: NA; v_call: TRBV24-1; cdr3_nt: TGTGCCACCAGTGATTACCCGGGGGTCCTCCACTTT; cdr3_aa: CATSDYPGVLHF
j_call: TRBJ2-7; d_call: TRBD1; clone_size: NA; v_call: TRBV6-2/TRBV6-3; cdr3_nt: TGTGCCAGCAGTTCCCACACAGGGGCCTACGAGCAGTACTTC; cdr3_aa: CASSSHTGAYEQYF
j_call: TRBJ1-4; d_call: NA; clone_size: NA; v_call: TRBV7-2; cdr3_nt: TGTGCCAGCAGCTTGGGGAGGGTTTTTAGGACTAATGAAAAACTGTTTTTT; cdr3_aa: CASSLGRVFRTNEKLFF
j_call: TRBJ2-5; d_call: TRBD2; clone_size: NA; v_call: TRBV19; cdr3_nt: TGTGCCAGTAGCAATGTGGGTCGGGAACCGGGACTAGCGGGATGGGCGGAGACCCAGTACTTC; cdr3_aa: CASSNVGREPGLAGWAETQYF
j_call: TRBJ1-2; d_call: TRBD1; clone_size: few; v_call: TRBV13; cdr3_nt: TGTGCCAGCAGCTACGGGACAGTCAGAACTAACTATGGCTACACCTTC; cdr3_aa: CASSYGTVRTNYGYTF
j_call: TRBJ2-6; d_call: NA; clone_size: NA; v_call: TRBV5-1; cdr3_nt: TGCGCCAGCAGCTTGAACGCAGGCTCTGGGGCCAACGTCCTGACTTTC; cdr3_aa: CASSLNAGSGANVLTF
j_call: TRBJ1-5; d_call: NA; clone_size: NA; v_call: TRBV5-8; cdr3_nt: TGTGCCAGCAGCTTGTTTCAGCAGCCCCAGCATTTT; cdr3_aa: CASSLFQQPQHF
j_call: TRBJ1-4; d_call: NA; clone_size: NA; v_call: TRBV5-6; cdr3_nt: TGTGCCAGCAGCTTAGTCAGGGGAGAAGAAAAACTGTTTTTT; cdr3_aa: CASSLVRGEEKLFF
j_call: TRBJ1-2; d_call: NA; clone_size: NA; v_call: TRBV6-1; cdr3_nt: TGTGCCAGCAGTGAAGCCACAGGGTGGGGTGGCTACACCTTC; cdr3_aa: CASSEATGWGGYTF
j_call: TRBJ2-3; d_call: TRBD2; clone_size: once; v_call: TRBV6-5; cdr3_nt: TGTGCCAGCAGCTCTAGCGGGAGCGATACAGATACGCAGTATTTT; cdr3_aa: CASSSSGSDTDTQYF
j_call: TRBJ2-5; d_call: TRBD1; clone_size: NA; v_call: TRBV6-1; cdr3_nt: TGTGCCAGCAGTTCGTCCTGGGACAGCCAAGAGACCCAGTACTTC; cdr3_aa: CASSSSWDSQETQYF
j_call: TRBJ1-5; d_call: TRBD1; clone_size: NA; v_call: TRBV4-2; cdr3_nt: TGTGCCAGCAGCCAAACGACAGGGGATAATCAGCCCCAGCATTTT; cdr3_aa: CASSQTTGDNQPQHF
j_call: TRBJ2-5; d_call: TRBD2; clone_size: NA; v_call: TRBV5-5; cdr3_nt: TGTGCCAGCAGCTTAGGTAGCGGGAGCGAGGAGACCCAGTACTTC; cdr3_aa: CASSLGSGSEETQYF
j_call: TRBJ2-7; d_call: NA; clone_size: NA; v_call: TRBV11-2; cdr3_nt: TGTGCCAGCAGCTTGGTTACCGGGACTCACTACGAGCAGTACTTC; cdr3_aa: CASSLVTGTHYEQYF
j_call: TRBJ2-2; d_call: NA; clone_size: NA; v_call: TRBV5-1; cdr3_nt: TGCGCCAGCAGCTTGGAGGCGTCAGGGTACACCGGGGAGCTGTTTTTT; cdr3_aa: CASSLEASGYTGELFF
j_call: TRBJ1-2; d_call: NA; clone_size: NA; v_call: TRBV28; cdr3_nt: TGTGCCAGCAGTCCACCTCGAGAAACAGGGAACTATGGCTACACCTTC; cdr3_aa: CASSPPRETGNYGYTF
j_call: TRBJ1-1; d_call: NA; clone_size: NA; v_call: TRBV30; cdr3_nt: TGTGCCTGGAGTAAAACAAGTACTGAAGCTTTCTTT; cdr3_aa: CAWSKTSTEAFF
j_call: TRBJ2-3; d_call: NA; clone_size: NA; v_call: TRBV7-3; cdr3_nt: TGTGCCAGCAGCTCCCCTATCCCGAACACAGATACGCAGTATTTT; cdr3_aa: CASSSPIPNTDTQYF
j_call: TRBJ1-2; d_call: TRBD1; clone_size: NA; v_call: TRBV6-5; cdr3_nt: TGTGCCAGCAGTTTCATTCCTCGGACAGGGAACCATGGCTACACCTTC; cdr3_aa: CASSFIPRTGNHGYTF
j_call: TRBJ1-3; d_call: TRBD1; clone_size: NA; v_call: TRBV25-1; cdr3_nt: TGTGCCAGCAGTCCCCGGACAGGGTCCTCTGGAAACACCATATATTTT; cdr3_aa: CASSPRTGSSGNTIYF
j_call: TRBJ2-3; d_call: NA; clone_size: NA; v_call: TRBV5-1; cdr3_nt: TGCGCCAGCAGCTCTTCTGAGGGGGTCTCCTACACAGATACGCAGTATTTT; cdr3_aa: CASSSSEGVSYTDTQYF
j_call: TRBJ2-5; d_call: NA; clone_size: NA; v_call: TRBV27; cdr3_nt: TGTGCCAGCAGTCTCAACAGGGCCCCAGAGACCCAGTACTTC; cdr3_aa: CASSLNRAPETQYF
j_call: TRBJ1-1; d_call: NA; clone_size: NA; v_call: TRBV4-2; cdr3_nt: TGTGCCAGCAGCCAAGATGGGTTTACAGGTGCGAACACTGAAGCTTTCTTT; cdr3_aa: CASSQDGFTGANTEAFF
j_call: TRBJ2-5; d_call: NA; clone_size: NA; v_call: TRBV5-6; cdr3_nt: TGTGCCAGCAGCTTGGGACTTAAGAGTGTCCAAGAGACCCAGTACTTC; cdr3_aa: CASSLGLKSVQETQYF
j_call: TRBJ2-3; d_call: TRBD2; clone_size: NA; v_call: TRBV18; cdr3_nt: TGTGCCAGCTCACACTCTAGCGGGAGTACTACAGATACGCAGTATTTT; cdr3_aa: CASSHSSGSTTDTQYF
j_call: TRBJ2-1; d_call: NA; clone_size: NA; v_call: TRBV27; cdr3_nt: TGTGCCAGCAGTTTGGAGTCCCTATCCTACAATGAGCAGTTCTTC; cdr3_aa: CASSLESLSYNEQFF
j_call: TRBJ2-1; d_call: NA; clone_size: NA; v_call: TRBV6-5; cdr3_nt: TGTGCCAGCAGTTACGACCGGAGGCAGCATGAGCAGTTCTTC; cdr3_aa: CASSYDRRQHEQFF
j_call: TRBJ1-4; d_call: NA; clone_size: NA; v_call: TRBV5-1; cdr3_nt: TGCGCCAGCAGCTTGTCAGGGAAGGGGAATGAAAAACTGTTTTTT; cdr3_aa: CASSLSGKGNEKLFF
j_call: TRBJ2-7; d_call: NA; clone_size: NA; v_call: TRBV28; cdr3_nt: TGTGCCACCCCCACAGGGATGAGGGAGCAGTACTTC; cdr3_aa: CATPTGMREQYF
j_call: TRBJ2-1; d_call: NA; clone_size: NA; v_call: TRBV28; cdr3_nt: TGTGCCAGCAGCTTCGACTACTCCTACAATGAGCAGTTCTTC; cdr3_aa: CASSFDYSYNEQFF
j_call: TRBJ2-7; d_call: NA; clone_size: NA; v_call: TRBV2; cdr3_nt: TGTGCCAGCCAGAACAGGGTTCTGTACGAGCAGTACTTC; cdr3_aa: CASQNRVLYEQYF